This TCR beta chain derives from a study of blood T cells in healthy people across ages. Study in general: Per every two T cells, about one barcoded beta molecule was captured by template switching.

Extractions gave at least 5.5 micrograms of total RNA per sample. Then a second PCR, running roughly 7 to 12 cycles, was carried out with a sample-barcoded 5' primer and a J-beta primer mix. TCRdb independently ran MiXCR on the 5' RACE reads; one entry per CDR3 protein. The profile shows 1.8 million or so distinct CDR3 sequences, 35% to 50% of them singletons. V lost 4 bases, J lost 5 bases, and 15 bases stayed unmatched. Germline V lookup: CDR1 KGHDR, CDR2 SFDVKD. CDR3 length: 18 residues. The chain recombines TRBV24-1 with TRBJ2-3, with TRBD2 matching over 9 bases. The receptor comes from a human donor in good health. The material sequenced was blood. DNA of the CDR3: TGTGCCACCAGTGACCCAACAGCGGGGGGACCTACCGGAGATACGCAGTATTTT. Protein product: CATSDPTAGGPTGDTQYF.